A selection of T cell receptor beta chains follows, all from one sample in a study of tumor-infiltrating lymphocytes in primary liver carcinoma. TCRdb re-called the multiplex PCR reads through MiXCR, storing one row per CDR3 protein. The sample includes 300,000 to 400,000 distinct CDR3 sequences, roughly 61% of them seen just once. The sample consisted of peripheral blood. These receptors were taken from a man aged 35-49 years with primary liver carcinoma and hepatitis B virus infection. Both conserved end residues are part of each CDR3. A D gene is named only where the DNA matches it firmly. Clone sizes are given selectively: once, few, many, or a class where the clone is expanded.

TRBV6-5	TRBD2	many	TRBJ2-3	18	TGTGCCAGCAGTTACACTACCTTAGCGGGAGGGAGCACAGATACGCAGTATTTT	CASSYTTLAGGSTDTQYF
TRBV4-1	TRBD1	NA	TRBJ2-5	16	TGCACCAGCAGCCAAGGACCGACAGGGGGCAGGGAGACCCAGTACTTC	CTSSQGPTGGRETQYF
TRBV11-2	TRBD2	NA	TRBJ2-3	15	TGTGCTATCAGGAAAGTGGGAGGGCCTCAAGATACGCAGTATTTT	CAIRKVGGPQDTQYF
TRBV6-5	NA	many	TRBJ1-5	14	TGTGCCAGCAGACAGGGTGTGGGCAATCAGCCCCAGCATTTT	CASRQGVGNQPQHF
TRBV5-4	TRBD2	NA	TRBJ2-3	18	TGTGCCAGCAGCTTGGATTTAGCGGGAGGCACTAGCACAGATACGCAGTATTTT	CASSLDLAGGTSTDTQYF
TRBV12-3/TRBV12-4	NA	NA	TRBJ2-7	13	TGTGCCAGCACCGTACAGGGTTTCTACGAGCAGTACTTC	CASTVQGFYEQYF
TRBV11-2	TRBD2	NA	TRBJ2-5	17	TGTGCCAGCAGCTTAGGGAGGATAGCGGGAGGGGGGGAGACTCAGTACTTC	CASSLGRIAGGGETQYF
TRBV5-1	NA	NA	TRBJ1-1	15	TGCGCCAGCAGCCGAGTTGGGGCCATGAACACTGAAGCTTTCTTT	CASSRVGAMNTEAFF
TRBV14	TRBD2	once	TRBJ2-5	17	TGTACCAGCAGCCAAGGCTCTAGCGGGAGGGCACGGGAGACCCAGTACTTC	CTSSQGSSGRARETQYF
TRBV10-1	TRBD2	NA	TRBJ2-2	17	TGCGCCACCAGTGGAATCGGGACTAGCGGGAACACCGGGGAGCTGGTTTTT	CATSGIGTSGNTGELVF
TRBV2	NA	few	TRBJ2-5	13	TGTGCCAGTTTCAATCCGACCCGGCCTACCCAGTACTTC	CASFNPTRPTQYF
TRBV12-3/TRBV12-4	NA	NA	TRBJ2-3	13	TGTGCCAGCAGCATTAGCCCGACAGATACGCAGTATTTT	CASSISPTDTQYF
TRBV5-4	NA	NA	TRBJ1-1	13	TGTCCCAGCAGCTTGTGGGCGGCCCCCGGGACTTTCTTT	CPSSLWAAPGTFF
TRBV6-2/TRBV6-3	NA	NA	TRBJ2-5	17	TGTGCCAGCAGTTACTTGGAGGACGGCTCGCAGGGGGAGACCCAGTACTTC	CASSYLEDGSQGETQYF
TRBV5-5	NA	NA	TRBJ2-1	15	TGTGCCAGCAGCAATGCGAGACTAGTTTCCAATGAGCAGTTCTTC	CASSNARLVSNEQFF
TRBV7-9	NA	NA	TRBJ2-2	11	TGTGCCAGCAGCCTCGGCGGGGAGCTGCTTTTT	CASSLGGELLF
TRBV11-2	NA	many	TRBJ2-7	13	TGTGCCAGCAGTTCCGCCAGGACAGAGGAGCAGTACTTC	CASSSARTEEQYF
TRBV5-4	TRBD1	many	TRBJ2-1	13	TGTGCCGTCACGTGGACAGGACACAATGAGCAGTTCTTC	CAVTWTGHNEQFF
TRBV6-1	TRBD2	NA	TRBJ2-1	15	TGTGCGAGCAGCGAAGGGACTAGCGGAGCTAATGAGCGGTTCTTC	CASSEGTSGANERFF
TRBV29-1	NA	NA	TRBJ1-2	12	TGCAGCGTTGGGGCGGGCCGGGGGGGCTACACCTTC	CSVGAGRGGYTF
TRBV29-1	NA	NA	TRBJ2-3	12	TGCAGCGTGGGCCGGGACTCTGATACGCAGTATTTT	CSVGRDSDTQYF
TRBV29-1	NA	NA	TRBJ1-2	12	TGCAGCGTTGAAGGGGGCAACTATAGCTACACCTTC	CSVEGGNYSYTF
TRBV20-1	TRBD2	NA	TRBJ2-7	13	TGCAGTGCCCAAGCGGGAGGGCCCAACGAGCAGTACTTC	CSAQAGGPNEQYF
TRBV12-3/TRBV12-4	TRBD2	NA	TRBJ2-2	18	TGTGCCAGCAGCCGGCAAACTAGCGGGAAGGCCCCCACCGGGGAGCTGTTTTTT	CASSRQTSGKAPTGELFF
TRBV10-3	NA	NA	TRBJ2-7	14	TGTGCCAGCGGGATAGAACTACTTACCTACGAGCAGTACTTC	CASGIELLTYEQYF
TRBV6-5	TRBD1	few	TRBJ2-7	16	TGTGCCAGCAGTTACAAGGGGACAGGAATATACCACGAGCAGTACTTC	CASSYKGTGIYHEQYF
TRBV28	TRBD1	NA	TRBJ1-4	17	TGTGCCAGCCTCCTAGGGGGCCACAACCCAACTAATGAAAAACTGCTTTTT	CASLLGGHNPTNEKLLF
TRBV6-2/TRBV6-3	NA	many	TRBJ2-5	11	TGTGCCAGCAGTTACTCGGGGACCCAGTACTTC	CASSYSGTQYF
TRBV12-3/TRBV12-4	NA	NA	TRBJ2-1	15	TGTGCCAGCAGCTCACTAGAGGGAGGCTATAGTGAGCAGTTCTTC	CASSSLEGGYSEQFF